Sequencing of this T cell receptor beta chain was carried out in a study of identifying expanded T cells in peripheral blood. This clone was counted a few times. The germline CDR1 and CDR2 sequences are LNHDA and SQIVND (reference sequence). V was pared by 2 bases and J by 1 base, with 15 bases between. The CDR3 has 17 residues. Clones were read by immunoSEQ multiplex PCR, and TCRdb kept only the in-frame ones, dropping some. The data show approximately 130,000 clones, 86% seen once. V is TRBV19 and J is TRBJ1-3, with D possibly matching TRBD1 (6 bases). This sequence was found in a person aged 18 to 70 in good health. Sequenced material: blood. Written as DNA, the CDR3 is TGTGCCAGTAGTATAAGGAGCACAGGGCGATCTGGAAACACCATATATTTT. This sequence encodes CASSIRSTGRSGNTIYF.